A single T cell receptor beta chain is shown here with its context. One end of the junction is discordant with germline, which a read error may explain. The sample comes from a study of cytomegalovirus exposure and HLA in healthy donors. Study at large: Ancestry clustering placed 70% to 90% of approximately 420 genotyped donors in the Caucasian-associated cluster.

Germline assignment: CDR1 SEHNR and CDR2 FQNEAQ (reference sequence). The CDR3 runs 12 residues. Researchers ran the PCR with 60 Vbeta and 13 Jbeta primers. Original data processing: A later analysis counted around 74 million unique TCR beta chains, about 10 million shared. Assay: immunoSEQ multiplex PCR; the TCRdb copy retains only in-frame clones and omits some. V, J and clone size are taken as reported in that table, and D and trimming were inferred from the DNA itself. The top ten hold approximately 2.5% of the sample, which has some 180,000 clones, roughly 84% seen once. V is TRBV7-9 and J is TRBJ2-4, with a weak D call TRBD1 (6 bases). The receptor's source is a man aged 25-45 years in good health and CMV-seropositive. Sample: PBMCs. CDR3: CSSSQGRDIQYF. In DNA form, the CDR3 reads TGTTCCAGCTCACAGGGTAGGGACATTCAGTACTTC.